This TCR beta chain derives from a study of early stage breast cancer tumors. Sequenced by immunoSEQ multiplex PCR; TCRdb stores in-frame clones only, minus some. Of about 2,600 clones in the sample, about 65% were seen once. This CDR3 is built from 15 residues. From germline, CDR1 is MNHNS and CDR2 SASEGT. J was trimmed by 6 bases and V by 6 bases; bases with no gene match: 8. Sequences were obtained from normal breast tissue next to the tumor. The chain links TRBV6-1 to TRBJ2-3; TRBD2 agrees at 11 bases. The receptor was isolated from a person aged 45 to 60 with breast cancer. CDR3 nucleotide sequence: TGTGCCAGCAGCCTGAGTAGCGGGGGGGCTGATACGCAGTATTTT. Protein: CASSLSSGGADTQYF.